This entry lists 30 T cell receptor beta chains sequenced from one sample in a study of T cells in Graves' hyperthyroidism and ophthalmopathy. What was amplified from RNA transcripts were TCR beta CDR3 regions. During a first-round RT-PCR of the TCR CDR3, the HTBI primer set was used. TCRdb used MiXCR to reprocess the multiplex PCR reads, holding one entry per CDR3 protein. The sample lists fewer than 650,000 distinct CDR3 sequences; more than 13% were seen once. What was sequenced was blood. The source of these receptors is a woman between 18 and 29 years old with Graves' ophthalmopathy.

This clonotype was recorded at least ten times. The J gene is TRBJ2-7, the V gene TRBV6-1; D not resolved. The CDR3 has 12 residues. CDR1 and CDR2 (germline): MNHNS, SASEGT. V was shortened by 5 bases and J by 4 bases, with 9 bases between the two germline ends. CDR3 DNA: TGTGCCAGCAGTTACACTCGGTACGAGCAGTACTTC. Translated: CASSYTRYEQYF.

This clonotype was seen ten or more times. CDR3 nucleotides: TGTGCCAGCAGCCAAGATCCGGGGTGGAGCACCATATATTTT. Translating it yields CASSQDPGWSTIYF. The chain has TRBV3-1 and TRBJ1-3; D unresolved. V dropped 0 bases and J dropped 9 bases, with 12 bases sitting between them. This CDR3 has 14 residues. The V gene's germline CDR1 is LGHDT and CDR2 YNNKEL (reference sequence).

This clonotype has more than one count but fewer than ten. The chain employs TRBV18 and TRBJ1-2; D gene unclear. Deletions cut 2 bases from V and 4 bases from J, with 20 bases between. The germline gives CDR1 KGHSH, CDR2 LQKENI. CDR3 length: 17 amino acids. CDR3 in amino acids: CASSPKRVPPDFYGYTF. As DNA, the CDR3 is TGTGCCAGCTCACCAAAGCGGGTGCCCCCGGACTTCTATGGCTACACCTTC. Variable domain in full (rest from reference TRBV18 and TRBJ1-2): NAGVMQNPRHLVRRRGQEARLRCSPMKGHSHVYWYRQLPEEGLKFMVYLQKENIIDESGMPKERFSAEFPKEGPSILRIQQVVRGDSAAYFCASSPKRVPPDFYGYTFGSGTRLTVV.

This clonotype was seen at least ten times. This chain connects TRBV11-1 to TRBJ2-7; tentatively, D is TRBD2 (5 bases). V shed 7 bases and J shed 7 bases, with 14 bases lying between them. CDR1 SGHAT and CDR2 FQDESV come from the germline V gene (reference sequence). The CDR3 has 12 amino acids. This CDR3 is CASNNGVYEQYF. The CDR3 DNA is TGTGCCAGCAACAACGGGGTTTATGAGCAGTACTTC.

This clonotype was recorded at least ten times. Sequence at one end of the junction differs from germline and may be a read error. The gene calls are TRBV7-9 and TRBJ2-3, with TRBD2 identical over 9 bases. The CDR3 runs 17 residues. Germline V lookup: CDR1 SEHNR, CDR2 FQNEAQ (reference sequence). CDR3 sequence reads: CTSSSSRREGGTDTQYF. DNA for the CDR3: TGTACCAGCAGTTCAAGCCGGCGGGAGGGAGGCACAGATACGCAGTATTTT.

This clonotype was recorded at least ten times. The chain is built from TRBV11-3 and TRBJ2-7, with unresolved D. Per germline, CDR1 SGHNT and CDR2 YENEEA. The CDR3 loop spans 12 amino acids. Trimming shortened V by 5 bases and J by 3 bases, and 8 bases separated the two germline ends. The CDR3 nucleotides read TGTGCCAGCAGCCAGGTCCACTACGAGCAGTACTTC. The encoded protein is CASSQVHYEQYF.

This clonotype was found many times. The chain recombines TRBV7-2 with TRBJ1-5; the D gene is possibly TRBD1 (5 bases). Germline loops: CDR1 SGHTA, CDR2 FQGNSA. The CDR3 consists of 12 residues. V lost 5 bases and J lost 5, with 7 bases in between. The CDR3 coding sequence is TGTGCCAGCAGCCAGGGAGATCAGCCCCAGCATTTT. Translation: CASSQGDQPQHF.

This chain joins TRBV4-3 and TRBJ1-3; 8 nucleotides align to TRBD1. The CDR3 loop spans 16 amino acids. J was trimmed by 0 bases and V by 4 bases; bases with no gene match: 5. Germline CDR1 is LGHNA and CDR2 is YSLEER. The CDR3 bases are TGCGCCAGCAGCCCGGACAGGGACAGCTCTGGAAACACCATATATTTT. The encoded protein is CASSPDRDSSGNTIYF.

This clonotype was detected only a few times. V and J are TRBV13 and TRBJ2-7; 10 bases fit TRBD2. CDR3 size: 18 residues. The trim removed 3 bases at V and 0 bases at J, leaving 11 bases unmatched. The germline CDR1 and CDR2 sequences are PRHDT and FYEKMQ (reference sequence). The CDR3 region has the DNA TGTGCCAGCAGCTTTTACGGACTACTAGCGGGGTTCTCCTACGAGCAGTACTTC. Its protein is CASSFYGLLAGFSYEQYF.

The chain couples TRBV14 to TRBJ1-6, with D possibly matching TRBD1 (5 bases). Germline values: CDR1 SGHDN, CDR2 FVKESK. The CDR3 sequence is 13 residues long. Trimming took off 7 bases at V and 6 bases at J, with 10 bases between the two ends. CDR3 in amino acids: CASTGTFNSPLHF. The CDR3 coding sequence is TGTGCCAGCACCGGGACCTTTAATTCACCCCTCCACTTT.

J is TRBJ1-1 and V is TRBV7-3, with D uncertain. CDR3 length equals 14 residues. The V gene's germline CDR1 is SGHTA and CDR2 FQGTGA. Trimming cost V 5 bases and J 1 base, with 11 bases left between them. CDR3 amino acids: CASSPGDRNTEAFF. CDR3 DNA sequence: TGTGCCAGCAGCCCGGGAGACCGGAACACTGAAGCTTTCTTT.

The chain uses TRBV19 and TRBJ2-5; TRBD2 matches 7 bases. Germline-derived CDR1 and CDR2 are LNHDA and SQIVND (reference sequence). The V and J ends lost 0 bases and 4 bases, in that order; junction bases with no gene match: 5. The CDR3 has 15 residues. CDR3 in DNA: TGTGCCAGTAGTATAGAGTCGGGGAGGGGAGAGACCCAGTACTTC. Amino acids: CASSIESGRGETQYF.

This clonotype was seen many times. The CDR3 loop is CSNRGVGSTDTQYF. As DNA, the CDR3 is TGCAGTAACAGAGGGGTGGGCAGCACAGATACGCAGTATTTT. The chain couples TRBV20-1 to TRBJ2-3, with D perhaps being TRBD1 or TRBD2 (5 bases each). The V and J ends lost 8 bases and 0 bases respectively, with 15 bases between them. The CDR3 sequence is 14 residues long. CDR1 is DFQATT, CDR2 SNEGSKA, per germline (reference sequence).

This clonotype was detected only a few times. CDR3 protein: CASTQTGSRFFSYEQYF. The CDR3 nucleotides read TGTGCCAGCACACAAACGGGGTCGAGATTTTTTAGCTACGAGCAGTACTTC. V usage is TRBV7-8 and J usage is TRBJ2-7, with D tentatively TRBD2 (5 bases). Trimming removed 7 bases from V and 3 bases from J, with 25 bases in between. The germline V gene encodes CDR1 SGHVS and CDR2 FQNEAQ. The CDR3 loop spans 17 amino acids.

This clonotype was seen at least ten times. In nucleotides, the CDR3 is TGTGCCAGCAGTAAAGCAGGGGTCACCGGGGAGCTGTTTTTT. This sequence encodes CASSKAGVTGELFF. V is TRBV11-1 and J is TRBJ2-2; D is perhaps TRBD1 (6 bases). The CDR3 is 14 amino acids. With 6 bases removed from V and 4 bases from J, the gap between germline ends came to 12 bases. Germline values: CDR1 SGHAT, CDR2 FQDESV (reference sequence).

The sample holds many counts of this clonotype. The rearrangement links TRBV28 to TRBJ2-7; TRBD2 aligns across 10 bases. After removal of 5 bases from V and 6 bases from J, the junction contained 7 bases not matched to a gene. The CDR3 consists of 14 residues. Germline loops: CDR1 MDHEN, CDR2 SYDVKM. The CDR3 region has the DNA TGTGCCAGCAGTCTACTAGCGGGGATGGGCGAGCAGTACTTC. This sequence encodes CASSLLAGMGEQYF. The complete variable domain, with remaining parts taken from reference TRBV28 and TRBJ2-7, reads DVKVTQSSRYLVKRTGEKVFLECVQDMDHENMFWYRQDPGLGLRLIYFSYDVKMKEKGDIPEGYSVSREKKERFSLILESASTNQTSMYLCASSLLAGMGEQYFGPGTRLTVT.

The chain links TRBV3-1 to TRBJ1-3; D gene ambiguous. Germline CDR1 reads LGHDT; CDR2 reads YNNKEL (reference sequence). Trimming removed 1 base from V and 3 bases from J, with 7 bases in between. The CDR3 is 14 amino acids. In nucleotides, the CDR3 is TGTGCCAGCAGCCAAGGTTCAGGTGGAAACACCATATATTTT. Amino acid sequence: CASSQGSGGNTIYF.

This clonotype was observed many times. This chain uses TRBV6-1 with TRBJ2-3, with D unresolved. The CDR3 extends over 14 amino acids. CDR1 is MNHNS, CDR2 SASEGT, per germline. Deletions cut 0 bases from V and 2 bases from J, with 6 bases between. This chain's CDR3 is CASSEAGNTDTQYF. For the CDR3, the DNA is TGTGCCAGCAGTGAAGCGGGCAACACAGATACGCAGTATTTT.

This clonotype occurred many times. The CDR3 coding sequence is TGTGCCAGCAGCCAAGCCGGGACAGGGGAAGTTGAAAAACTGTTTTTT. Amino acid sequence: CASSQAGTGEVEKLFF. V is TRBV3-1 and J is TRBJ1-4; TRBD1 matches 10 bases. The CDR3 runs to 16 residues. V lost 1 base to trimming and J lost 7 bases; unmatched junction nucleotides: 6. Germline CDR1 reads LGHDT; CDR2 reads YNNKEL (reference sequence).

This clonotype was seen at least ten times. The chain has TRBV7-2 and TRBJ1-5, with 8 bases matching TRBD1. The ends lost 5 bases at V and 6 bases at J; junction bases unmatched: 6. The CDR3 contains 14 residues. CDR1 SGHTA and CDR2 FQGNSA come from the germline V gene. The CDR3 protein is CASSQLTGVQPQHF. The CDR3 bases are TGTGCCAGCAGCCAACTGACAGGGGTTCAGCCCCAGCATTTT.

The table lists this clonotype with many counts. The chain recombines TRBV18 with TRBJ2-7, with TRBD2 identical over 7 bases. Germline trimming cut 6 bases from V and 9 bases from J; bases unmatched to any gene: 11. This CDR3 spans 13 amino acids. The germline V gene encodes CDR1 KGHSH and CDR2 LQKENI. This CDR3 reads CASSSGNFLGQYF. As DNA, the CDR3 is TGTGCCAGCTCGAGCGGGAACTTCCTCGGGCAGTACTTC. Full variable domain (outside the CDR3, taken from reference TRBV18 and TRBJ2-7): NAGVMQNPRHLVRRRGQEARLRCSPMKGHSHVYWYRQLPEEGLKFMVYLQKENIIDESGMPKERFSAEFPKEGPSILRIQQVVRGDSAAYFCASSSGNFLGQYFGPGTRLTVT.

This clonotype was seen ten or more times. This sequence joins TRBV28 and TRBJ1-1; D uncertain. Trimming took 2 bases from V and 0 from J, leaving 16 bases between them. There are 17 residues in the CDR3. In germline, CDR1 is MDHEN, CDR2 SYDVKM. CDR3 region: CASSLRSRYGMNTEAFF. The DNA for the CDR3 is TGTGCCAGCAGTTTAAGGAGTCGGTATGGTATGAACACTGAAGCTTTCTTT.

This clonotype was observed many times. This chain links TRBV7-9 with TRBJ2-3; 9 bases fit TRBD2. The CDR3 has 16 residues. Germline CDR1 reads SEHNR; CDR2 reads FQNEAQ (reference sequence). J gave up 5 bases and V 4 bases, and 10 bases lay outside the gene matches. The CDR3 loop reads CASSSLAGGPEDTQYF. In nucleotides, the CDR3 is TGTGCCAGCAGCTCCCTGGCGGGAGGGCCGGAAGATACGCAGTATTTT.

This clonotype came up a few times. J is TRBJ2-2 and V is TRBV14; no firm D call. Germline V gene lookup returns CDR1 SGHDN and CDR2 FVKESK. Trimming cost V 8 bases and J 6 bases, with 7 bases left between them. The CDR3 length is 11 residues. The CDR3 DNA reads as TGTGCCAGCCGTGCAGCCGGGGAGCTGTTTTTT. This encodes CASRAAGELFF.

The chain carries TRBV6-2 or TRBV6-3 and TRBJ2-4, with D maybe TRBD1 (6 bases). The V end lost 2 bases, the J end lost 6 bases, and 23 bases lay between the germline ends. This CDR3 contains 18 residues. Germline CDR1 and CDR2: MNHEY and SVGEGT. CDR3 loop: CASSYHPPEGEGVNIQYF. As DNA, the CDR3 is TGTGCCAGCAGTTACCACCCCCCAGAGGGGGAAGGTGTAAACATTCAGTACTTC.

This rearrangement joins TRBV4-3 to TRBJ1-3; unclear D gene. Germline values: CDR1 LGHNA, CDR2 YSLEER. CDR3 size: 14 residues. V was shortened by 2 bases and J by 4 bases, with 9 bases between the two germline ends. The CDR3 DNA reads as TGCGCCAGCAGCCAAACCAGCAGGGGAAACACCATATATTTT. This encodes CASSQTSRGNTIYF.

This clonotype was counted a few times. This chain joins TRBV29-1 and TRBJ1-5; 7 bases are shared with TRBD1. This CDR3 comprises 14 residues. The junction had 6 bases not matched to a gene; V was cut back by 5 bases and J by 2 bases. From germline, CDR1 is SQVTM and CDR2 ANQGSEA. CDR3 DNA: TGCAGCGTTACCCCAGGGGGGGGCAATCAGCCCCAGCATTTT. Translation: CSVTPGGGNQPQHF.

Of note for this clonotype: This may stem from a read error, because a much larger clone lies one nucleotide away. The genes are TRBV18 and TRBJ2-7; D is possibly TRBD2 (5 bases). Germline lookup yields CDR1 KGHSH and CDR2 LQKENI. This CDR3 comprises 15 residues. Trimming took off 8 bases at V and 0 bases at J, with 17 bases between the two ends. The CDR3 DNA follows: TGTGCCAGCCCACTCCCGGGGTACAGCTCCTACGAGCAGTACTTC. This encodes CASPLPGYSSYEQYF.

This clonotype came up many times. CDR3 in amino acids: CSARSSTSIADEQYF. As DNA, the CDR3 is TGCAGTGCTAGATCTTCGACTAGTATCGCCGACGAGCAGTACTTC. The V call is TRBV20-1, the J call TRBJ2-7; the D gene is possibly TRBD2 (6 bases). Germline CDR1 is DFQATT and CDR2 is SNEGSKA (reference sequence). V dropped 2 bases and J dropped 5 bases, with 19 bases sitting between them. The length of the CDR3 is 15 residues.

On this clonotype itself: This may come from a read error, since a much larger clone is one base off. For the CDR3, the DNA is TGTGCCAGCAGCTTGAAGCCAGGGGCATATCAGCCCCAGCATTTT. This translates into CASSLKPGAYQPQHF. The genes are TRBV5-6 and TRBJ1-5; TRBD1 is a possible D gene (6 bases). The CDR3 length is 15 residues. The germline gives CDR1 SGHDT, CDR2 YYEEEE. V shed 1 base and J shed 5 bases, with 13 bases lying between them.